This T cell receptor beta chain derives from a study of blood T cell repertoires in COVID-19. Study summary: Sites across the United States, Italy and Spain contributed samples from acute and convalescent COVID-19. Sources were T cells, B-cell-depleted T cells, or PBMCs; the material itself was cDNA or gDNA.

Study processing details: Nucleated cell counts were estimated from reference gene primer amplification. TCRdb's copy holds only in-frame clones and misses some; the assay was immunoSEQ multiplex PCR. The D gene and trimming were derived from the DNA, and the V and J assignments and clone size from that table. The table lists 100,000 to 150,000 clones, roughly 86% of them singletons, with roughly 4.9% in the top ten. V was clipped by 5 bases and J by 5 bases, with 16 bases between them. CDR1 and CDR2 from the germline V gene are SEHNR and FQNEAQ (reference sequence). The length of the CDR3 is 15 residues.

The origin of this receptor is a human donor in a cohort sampled during active COVID-19. The sequencing input was peripheral blood. This chain links TRBV7-9 with TRBJ1-5, with D perhaps TRBD1 (5 bases). The CDR3 is CASSRGGNIDQPQHF. CDR3 nucleotide sequence: TGTGCCAGCAGCCGGGGGGGAAATATAGATCAGCCCCAGCATTTT.